Following are 19 T cell receptor beta chains from one sample sequenced in a study of blood T cell repertoires in COVID-19. The protocol was immunoSEQ multiplex PCR, while the TCRdb copy is restricted to in-frame clones and leaves out a portion. The data hold about 24,000 clones, with about 89% observed a single time. The sequenced sample was peripheral blood. These receptors came from a man between 65 and 85 years old with acute or convalescent COVID-19.

This rearrangement joins TRBV27 to TRBJ2-3; 8 positions match TRBD2. Germline-derived CDR1 and CDR2 are MNHEY and SMNVEV (reference sequence). J gave up 9 bases and V 4 bases, and 6 bases lay outside the gene matches. The CDR3 has 13 residues. CDR3 region: CASSSAGARTQYF. The CDR3 DNA is TGTGCCAGCAGTTCAGCGGGGGCCAGAACGCAGTATTTT.

Written as DNA, the CDR3 is TGTGCCACCATAGGACCCGGGGGTTCACCCCTCCACTTT. Translation: CATIGPGGSPLHF. The V call is TRBV10-3, the J call TRBJ1-6; TRBD1 is a possible D gene (5 bases). This CDR3 contains 13 residues. Germline values: CDR1 ENHRY, CDR2 SYGVKD. V lost 10 bases, J lost 9 bases, and 16 bases lay in between.

This clone was recorded only once. The V and J genes are TRBV2 and TRBJ1-6, with 9 bases fitting TRBD1. V was clipped by 3 bases and J by 10 bases; unmatched bases: 10. The germline CDR1 and CDR2 sequences are SNHLY and FYNNEI. CDR3 length equals 16 residues. In DNA form, the CDR3 reads TGTGCCAGCAGTGATCGCGCGGGGACAGGGAAATCACCCCTCCACTTT. It translates to CASSDRAGTGKSPLHF.

V gene TRBV6-1 combines with J gene TRBJ1-5; unclear D gene. CDR1 is MNHNS and CDR2 is SASEGT in the germline V gene. The CDR3 is made up of 19 amino acids. V was clipped by 2 bases and J by 0 bases, with 20 bases between them. The CDR3 DNA is TGTGCCAGCAGTGAAAACCCCGTGGTGAGGCCAGTTAGCAATCAGCCCCAGCATTTT. Translated: CASSENPVVRPVSNQPQHF.

The rearrangement joins TRBV5-1 to TRBJ2-1; TRBD2 might be the D (5 bases). Per the germline V gene, CDR1 is SGHRS and CDR2 is YFSETQ. Trimming pared 4 bases from V and 1 base from J, leaving 12 bases between. The CDR3 runs to 15 residues. The CDR3 region is CASSQTRGSYNEQFF. CDR3 DNA sequence: TGCGCCAGCAGCCAAACTAGAGGTTCCTACAATGAGCAGTTCTTC.

The chain uses TRBV10-3 and TRBJ1-2; D unclear. The CDR3 covers 13 residues. Trimming removed 3 bases at V and 3 bases at J, with 8 bases between. The germline gives CDR1 ENHRY, CDR2 SYGVKD. The chain's CDR3 is CAISDTAHYGYTF. The CDR3 coding sequence is TGTGCCATCAGTGACACAGCCCACTATGGCTACACCTTC.

The chain couples TRBV28 to TRBJ1-6; D possibly corresponds to TRBD1 (5 bases). This CDR3 is 16 amino acids long. Germline CDR1 MDHEN, CDR2 SYDVKM. V was shortened by 2 bases and J by 6 bases, with 14 bases between the two germline ends. In DNA, the CDR3 is TGTGCCAGCAGTTTAGTCTCACCAGGGATTAATTCACCCCTCCACTTT. This gives the protein CASSLVSPGINSPLHF.

The rearrangement joins TRBV9 to TRBJ1-1; D uncertain. This CDR3 contains 14 residues. V lost 2 bases and J 6 bases, leaving 14 bases between the germline ends. Germline lookup yields CDR1 SGDLS and CDR2 YYNGEE. In nucleotides, the CDR3 is TGTGCCAGCAGCGTTATACAGAGCCTTGCTGAAGCTTTCTTT. It is translated as CASSVIQSLAEAFF.

The chain uses TRBV11-3 and TRBJ2-3; TRBD2 agrees at 13 bases. The CDR3 is 15 amino acids. The germline V gene has CDR1 SGHNT and CDR2 YENEEA. V trimming: 2 bases; J trimming: 4 bases; junction bases outside the gene matches: 0. Written as DNA, the CDR3 is TGTGCCAGCAGCTTAACTAGCGGGGGGGCAGATACGCAGTATTTT. Protein sequence: CASSLTSGGADTQYF.

The V gene is TRBV15, the J gene TRBJ1-1, with TRBD1 as a possible D gene (6 bases). The CDR3 has 15 residues. CDR1 is LNHNV and CDR2 is YYDKDF in the germline V gene (reference sequence). V was trimmed by 3 bases and J by 5 bases, leaving 16 bases between them. The CDR3 region has the DNA TGTGCCACCAGCAGCGGGGGGGCGCGGGTGACTGAAGCTTTCTTT. This translates into CATSSGGARVTEAFF.

The gene calls are TRBV28 and TRBJ2-3; tentatively, D is TRBD1 (6 bases). Trimming pared 4 bases from V and 2 bases from J, leaving 16 bases between. The CDR3 consists of 16 residues. Germline assignment: CDR1 MDHEN and CDR2 SYDVKM. The CDR3 DNA reads as TGTGCCAGCAGTTCAGATCAGGGGCGTTTCACAGATACGCAGTATTTT. It encodes CASSSDQGRFTDTQYF.

V is TRBV7-2 and J is TRBJ1-2; D may be TRBD1 (6 bases). Deletions cut 3 bases from V and 2 bases from J, with 22 bases between. Germline V gene sequence: CDR1 SGHTA, CDR2 FQGNSA. The CDR3 loop spans 18 amino acids. The CDR3 loop reads CASSFPQGRREGNYGYTF. The CDR3 DNA sequence: TGTGCCAGCAGCTTTCCGCAGGGGCGGAGAGAGGGGAACTATGGCTACACCTTC.

The chain joins TRBV2 to TRBJ1-4; TRBD1 matches at 7 bases. Germline V CDR1 and CDR2: SNHLY, FYNNEI. V lost 1 base and J lost 6; bases outside the gene matches: 5. The CDR3 sequence is 15 residues long. The CDR3 coding sequence is TGTGCCAGCAGTGAAGAATTACAGGGGTATGAAAAACTGTTTTTT. Translating it yields CASSEELQGYEKLFF.

This clone has just a few counts. The rearrangement uses TRBV7-3 and TRBJ2-1; TRBD2 matches 8 bases. The CDR3 runs to 15 residues. V shed 0 bases, J shed 9 bases, and the junction held 7 bases outside the gene matches. Germline-derived CDR1 and CDR2 are SGHTA and FQGTGA. The CDR3 DNA is TGTGCCAGCAGCTTAACGAGCGGGAGTGGGCGTGAGCAGTTCTTC. Translation: CASSLTSGSGREQFF.

The V and J genes are TRBV3-1 (or the pseudogene TRBV3-2) and TRBJ2-1, with 14 bases that match TRBD2. V dropped 4 bases and J dropped 2; count of bases not matched to a gene: 7. The CDR3 totals 18 residues. From germline, CDR1 is LGHDT and CDR2 YNNKEL (reference sequence). CDR3 nucleotides: TGTGCCAGCAGCCCCTTGACTAGCGGGAGGGCCCCCTACAATGAGCAGTTCTTC. This encodes CASSPLTSGRAPYNEQFF.

V usage is TRBV10-3 and J usage is TRBJ2-7; no definite D call. The CDR3 totals 14 residues. V dropped 1 base and J dropped 0 bases, with 7 bases sitting between them. Germline V gene lookup returns CDR1 ENHRY and CDR2 SYGVKD. CDR3 region: CAISEYESSYEQYF. CDR3 in DNA: TGTGCCATCAGTGAGTACGAGAGCTCCTACGAGCAGTACTTC.

The chain uses TRBV18 and TRBJ1-5; D not certain. Trimming took 3 bases from V and 0 from J, leaving 9 bases between them. The CDR3 contains 15 residues. The germline CDR1 and CDR2 sequences are KGHSH and LQKENI. CDR3 DNA: TGTGCCAGCTCACCCACGCCGGTTAGCAATCAGCCCCAGCATTTT. This codes for CASSPTPVSNQPQHF.

The rearrangement links TRBV7-3 to TRBJ2-5, with 7 bases lining up with TRBD2. V lost 5 bases to trimming and J lost 5 bases; unmatched junction nucleotides: 11. The CDR3 contains 15 residues. The germline gives CDR1 SGHTA, CDR2 FQGTGA. DNA for the CDR3: TGTGCCAGCAGCACCGGGTTAGCGGGTCAGGAGACCCAGTACTTC. Amino acids: CASSTGLAGQETQYF. Using reference TRBV7-3 and TRBJ2-5 for the parts outside the CDR3, the full variable domain is GAGVSQTPSNKVTEKGKYVELRCDPISGHTALYWYRQSLGQGPEFLIYFQGTGAADDSGLPNDRFFAVRPEGSVSTLKIQRTERGDSAVYLCASSTGLAGQETQYFGPGTRLLVL.

The CDR3: CASSLARLAGDQGEQFF. The CDR3 nucleotides are TGTGCCAGCAGCTTAGCGCGGCTAGCGGGAGATCAGGGTGAGCAGTTCTTC. The V and J genes are TRBV7-9 and TRBJ2-1, with 10 nucleotides matching TRBD2. The CDR3 spans 17 residues. In germline, CDR1 is SEHNR, CDR2 FQNEAQ (reference sequence). V shed 0 bases, J shed 9 bases, and the junction held 11 bases outside the gene matches.